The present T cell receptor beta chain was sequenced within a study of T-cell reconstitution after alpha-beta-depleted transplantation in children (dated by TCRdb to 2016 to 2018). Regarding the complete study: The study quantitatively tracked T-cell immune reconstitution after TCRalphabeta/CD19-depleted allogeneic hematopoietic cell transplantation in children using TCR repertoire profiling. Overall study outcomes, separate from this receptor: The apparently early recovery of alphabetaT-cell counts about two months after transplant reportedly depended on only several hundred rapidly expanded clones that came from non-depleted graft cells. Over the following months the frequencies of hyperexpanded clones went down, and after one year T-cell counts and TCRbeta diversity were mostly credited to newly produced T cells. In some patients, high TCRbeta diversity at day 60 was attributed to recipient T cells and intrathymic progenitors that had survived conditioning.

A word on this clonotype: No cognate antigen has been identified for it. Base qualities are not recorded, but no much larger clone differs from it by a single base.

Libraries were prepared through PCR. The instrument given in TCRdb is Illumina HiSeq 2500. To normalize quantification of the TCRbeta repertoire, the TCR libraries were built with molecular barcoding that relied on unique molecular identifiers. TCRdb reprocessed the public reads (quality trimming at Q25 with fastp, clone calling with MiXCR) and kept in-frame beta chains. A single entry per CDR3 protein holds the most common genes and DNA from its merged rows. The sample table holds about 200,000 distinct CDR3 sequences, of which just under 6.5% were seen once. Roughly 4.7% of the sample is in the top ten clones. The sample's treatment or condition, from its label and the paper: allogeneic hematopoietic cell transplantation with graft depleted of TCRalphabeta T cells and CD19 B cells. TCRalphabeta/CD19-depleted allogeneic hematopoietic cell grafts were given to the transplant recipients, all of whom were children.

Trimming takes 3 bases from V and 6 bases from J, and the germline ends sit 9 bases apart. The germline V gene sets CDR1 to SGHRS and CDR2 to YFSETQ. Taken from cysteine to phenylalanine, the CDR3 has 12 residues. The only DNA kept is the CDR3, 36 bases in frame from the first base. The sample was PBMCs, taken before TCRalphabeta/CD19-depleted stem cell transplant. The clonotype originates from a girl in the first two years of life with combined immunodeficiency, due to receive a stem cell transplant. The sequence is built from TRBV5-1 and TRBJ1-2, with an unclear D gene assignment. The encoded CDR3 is CASSSTDHGYTF. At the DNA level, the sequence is TGCGCCAGCAGCTCCACGGACCATGGCTACACCTTC.